This T cell receptor beta chain appears in the sequencing data of a study of blood T cell repertoires in COVID-19. Unmatched junction bases numbered 9, after V lost 7 bases and J lost 0 bases. The V gene's germline CDR1 is MNHEY and CDR2 SMNVEV (reference sequence). The CDR3 is 16 residues long. This clone has only one observation. Sequenced by immunoSEQ multiplex PCR; TCRdb stores in-frame clones only, minus some. The sample includes roughly 250,000 clones, 82% of them seen just once. This receptor was obtained from a woman older than 75 with active or convalescent COVID-19. This rearrangement joins TRBV27 to TRBJ2-1; TRBD2 agrees at 7 bases. The specimen was peripheral blood. CDR3 coding DNA: TGTGCCAGCAATGTTTCGAGGGAGGGCTCCTACAATGAGCAGTTCTTC. Encoded protein: CASNVSREGSYNEQFF.